Presented here are 32 T cell receptor beta chains from one specimen sequenced in a study of cytomegalovirus exposure and HLA in healthy donors. The PCR made use of 60 Vbeta and 13 Jbeta primers. Clones were read by immunoSEQ multiplex PCR, and TCRdb kept only the in-frame ones, dropping some. Its table records roughly 35,000 clones. The sequenced sample was PBMCs. The origin of the receptors is a middle-aged woman in good health and CMV-seropositive.

The V and J genes are TRBV30 and TRBJ2-5; weak D call: TRBD2 (5 bases). V lost 4 bases to trimming and J lost 7 bases, with 19 bases between them. The CDR3 sequence is 14 residues long. Germline V gene sequence: CDR1 GTSNPN, CDR2 SVGIG (reference sequence). CDR3 sequence reads: CAWIKRLDFGTQYF. In DNA, the CDR3 is TGTGCCTGGATCAAGCGGCTAGACTTTGGGACCCAGTACTTC.

The chain recombines TRBV6-1 with TRBJ2-7, with 8 bases aligning to TRBD2. Germline V gene data show CDR1 as MNHNS and CDR2 as SASEGT. The CDR3 length is 13 residues. J gave up 5 bases and V 7 bases, and 7 bases lay outside the gene matches. The CDR3 reads CASKASGSHEQYF. The CDR3 nucleotides are TGTGCCAGCAAAGCCAGCGGGAGTCACGAGCAGTACTTC.

J is TRBJ2-1 and V is TRBV6-1; maybe TRBD2 (5 bases). The CDR3 is made up of 13 amino acids. The V end lost 7 bases, the J end lost 10 bases, and 17 bases lay between the germline ends. Germline lookup yields CDR1 MNHNS and CDR2 SASEGT. The CDR3 spells CASKSLVAQEQFF. The CDR3 DNA is TGTGCCAGCAAGTCTCTTGTAGCGCAAGAGCAGTTCTTC.

V and J are TRBV28 and TRBJ2-7, with TRBD2 matching over 12 bases. The CDR3 length is 14 residues. The junction had 6 bases not matched to a gene; V was cut back by 6 bases and J by 6 bases. Germline V gene lookup returns CDR1 MDHEN and CDR2 SYDVKM. CDR3 DNA sequence: TGTGCCAGCAGCCCCCTAGCGGGAGGGAGCGAGCAGTACTTC. Its translation: CASSPLAGGSEQYF.

The chain couples TRBV27 to TRBJ1-6, with TRBD1 as a possible D gene (5 bases). The length of the CDR3 is 13 residues. The germline CDR1 and CDR2 sequences are MNHEY and SMNVEV (reference sequence). V lost 6 bases to trimming and J lost 4 bases, with 7 bases between them. In nucleotides, the CDR3 is TGTGCCAGCAGGGGGCTATATAATTCACCCCTCCACTTT. As protein: CASRGLYNSPLHF.

The chain uses TRBV28 and TRBJ1-1, with 7 bases that match TRBD1. CDR1 is MDHEN and CDR2 is SYDVKM in the germline V gene. Unmatched junction bases numbered 5, after V lost 2 bases and J lost 5 bases. This CDR3 region has 14 residues. The CDR3 coding sequence is TGTGCCAGCAGTTTAAGTGGACAGGCAACTGAAGCTTTCTTT. It encodes CASSLSGQATEAFF.

This chain joins TRBV29-1 and TRBJ1-1; D call uncertain. The germline gives CDR1 SQVTM, CDR2 ANQGSEA. The CDR3 has 11 amino acids. The V gene lost 1 base and the J gene lost 9 bases, with 9 bases spanning the gap. This CDR3 is CSVEGPSKAFF. In DNA form, the CDR3 reads TGCAGCGTTGAAGGTCCGAGCAAAGCTTTCTTT.

This chain links TRBV5-1 with TRBJ2-3; a weak D match, TRBD1 (6 bases). The germline V gene has CDR1 SGHRS and CDR2 YFSETQ. V lost 0 bases and J 3 bases, leaving 17 bases between the germline ends. This CDR3 comprises 17 residues. Written as DNA, the CDR3 is TGCGCCAGCAGCTTGGCCGGGGCAGGGGCTAAGACAGATACGCAGTATTTT. It yields the protein CASSLAGAGAKTDTQYF.

The CDR3 coding sequence is TGTGCCAGTAGAAGACCCGGGACTAGCGGGGTTGATACGCAGTATTTT. Amino acids: CASRRPGTSGVDTQYF. This chain uses TRBV19 with TRBJ2-3; TRBD2 agrees at 13 bases. CDR3 length equals 16 residues. V lost 6 bases, J lost 6 bases, and 9 bases stayed unmatched. The germline V gene encodes CDR1 LNHDA and CDR2 SQIVND (reference sequence).

The rearrangement joins TRBV5-1 to TRBJ1-1; no clear D. The CDR3 runs to 14 residues. Germline V gives CDR1 SGHRS, CDR2 YFSETQ. Trimming removed 6 bases at V and 6 bases at J, with 18 bases between. CDR3 DNA: TGCGCCAGCACCATTACACCGAGGGTCCCTGAAGCTTTCTTT. Translating gives CASTITPRVPEAFF.

This sequence joins TRBV19 and TRBJ1-2; D ambiguous. The CDR3 loop spans 13 amino acids. Germline-derived CDR1 and CDR2 are LNHDA and SQIVND (reference sequence). V was pared by 2 bases and J by 4 bases, with 8 bases between. In DNA form, the CDR3 reads TGTGCCAGTAGTATAACGGGTTTCTATGGCTACACCTTC. This translates into CASSITGFYGYTF.

The chain has TRBV18 and TRBJ2-2; no definite D call. Trimming left V 0 bases short and J 3 bases short, with 8 bases between. The CDR3 loop spans 15 amino acids. Germline-derived CDR1 and CDR2 are KGHSH and LQKENI. The CDR3 is CASSPPVQYTGELFF. The CDR3, as DNA: TGTGCCAGCTCACCACCAGTACAGTACACCGGGGAGCTGTTTTTT.

A note on this clone: One end of the junction is discordant with germline, which a read error may explain. The V call is TRBV7-7, the J call TRBJ2-3, with 7 bases fitting TRBD1. CDR3 length equals 15 residues. The V gene's germline CDR1 is SSHAT and CDR2 FNYEAQ (reference sequence). This CDR3 is CASSLARGPTDTQYF. For the CDR3, the DNA is TGTGCTAGCAGCCTGGCGAGGGGGCCAACAGATACGCAGTATTTT.

The chain couples TRBV4-2 to TRBJ2-3; no clear D. CDR3 size: 17 residues. CDR1 LGHNA and CDR2 YNFKEQ come from the germline V gene. V was shortened by 0 bases and J by 2 bases, with 15 bases between the two germline ends. DNA of the CDR3: TGTGCCAGCAGCCAAGAAACATCGACGACACTCACAGATACGCAGTATTTT. Translating it yields CASSQETSTTLTDTQYF.

V and J are TRBV18 and TRBJ2-7; 7 bases map to TRBD1. Germline-derived CDR1 and CDR2 are KGHSH and LQKENI. This CDR3 spans 15 amino acids. After removal of 3 bases from V and 2 bases from J, the junction contained 7 bases not matched to a gene. CDR3 in amino acids: CASSPEAGGAYEQYF. CDR3 DNA sequence: TGTGCCAGCTCACCGGAGGCAGGGGGAGCCTACGAGCAGTACTTC.

The chain employs TRBV9 and TRBJ2-3, with a tentative D call TRBD1 (5 bases). Deletions cut 4 bases from V and 0 bases from J, with 15 bases between. The CDR3 consists of 16 residues. CDR1 is SGDLS, CDR2 YYNGEE, per germline. The CDR3, as DNA: TGTGCCAGCAGCCCTACACAGGCGATTAGCACAGATACGCAGTATTTT. Translating it yields CASSPTQAISTDTQYF.

The chain recombines TRBV18 with TRBJ2-7; 11 bases map to TRBD2. The CDR3 is 16 amino acids. Trimming removed 3 bases from V and 3 bases from J; junction bases left unmatched: 7. Germline V gene data show CDR1 as KGHSH and CDR2 as LQKENI. The CDR3 here is CASSPPGLAAYYEQYF. The CDR3 bases are TGTGCCAGCTCACCTCCGGGACTAGCGGCTTACTACGAGCAGTACTTC.

The V call is TRBV5-5, the J call TRBJ2-3; 7 bases agree with TRBD2. The germline CDR1 and CDR2 sequences are SGHKS and YYEKEE (reference sequence). The junction had 5 bases not matched to a gene; V was cut back by 4 bases and J by 0 bases. The CDR3 is made up of 15 amino acids. The CDR3 protein is CASSRLAVSTDTQYF. The CDR3 nucleotides are TGTGCCAGCAGCCGTCTAGCGGTGAGCACAGATACGCAGTATTTT.

The chain combines TRBV27 with TRBJ2-2; 9 bases are shared with TRBD2. Trimming took 4 bases from V and 8 from J; bases not matched to a gene: 5. This CDR3 has 14 amino acids. Germline lookup yields CDR1 MNHEY and CDR2 SMNVEV (reference sequence). As DNA, the CDR3 is TGTGCCAGCAGTTCGGGACTAGCCGGTGGGGAGCTGTTTTTT. As protein: CASSSGLAGGELFF.

The rearrangement links TRBV5-8 to TRBJ2-4; TRBD2 matches 8 bases. Germline V CDR1 and CDR2: SGHTS, YDEGEE. This CDR3 has 14 amino acids. The V segment lost 4 bases and the J segment 11 bases; nucleotides outside the gene matches: 11. The CDR3: CASSTPGGYEVQYF. DNA of the CDR3: TGTGCCAGCAGCACCCCGGGGGGGTATGAGGTTCAGTACTTC.

The chain recombines TRBV7-3 with TRBJ2-2, with 7 bases fitting TRBD2. The junction had 5 bases not matched to a gene; V was cut back by 7 bases and J by 0 bases. CDR3 size: 15 residues. Looked up from germline, CDR1 is SGHTA and CDR2 is FQGTGA. CDR3 coding DNA: TGTGCCAGCACCCCGGCGGGGGCGAACACCGGGGAGCTGTTTTTT. Translating gives CASTPAGANTGELFF.

This rearrangement joins TRBV28 to TRBJ1-5; D unclear. Germline-derived CDR1 and CDR2 are MDHEN and SYDVKM. This CDR3 has 13 residues. The ends were cut back, 1 base at V and 5 bases at J, with 6 bases in the middle. The CDR3 is CASSLYGDQPQHF. Written as DNA, the CDR3 is TGTGCCAGCAGTTTATACGGGGATCAGCCCCAGCATTTT.

As concerns this clone: A junction end diverges from the germline sequence, so it may reflect a read error. This chain links TRBV5-6 with TRBJ2-2; possible D gene TRBD2, 5 bases. Germline V gene sequence: CDR1 SGHDT, CDR2 YYEEEE. The CDR3 loop spans 15 amino acids. CDR3 in amino acids: CTSSFIGRDTGELFF. The CDR3 DNA is TGTACCAGCAGCTTTATCGGGCGGGACACCGGGGAGCTGTTTTTT.

This chain connects TRBV28 to TRBJ1-5; D call uncertain. This CDR3 contains 15 residues. V lost 5 bases and J lost 1, with 12 bases in between. Germline CDR1 is MDHEN and CDR2 is SYDVKM. Written as DNA, the CDR3 is TGTGCCAGCAGTCCCCGGTTTATGAGCAATCAGCCCCAGCATTTT. Protein product: CASSPRFMSNQPQHF.

The rearrangement joins TRBV9 to TRBJ2-3; 8 positions match TRBD2. Unmatched junction bases numbered 6, after V lost 3 bases and J lost 3 bases. CDR1 is SGDLS and CDR2 is YYNGEE in the germline V gene. The CDR3 runs 15 residues. CDR3 protein: CASSEMAGGTDTQYF. In nucleotides, the CDR3 is TGTGCCAGCAGCGAAATGGCGGGGGGTACAGATACGCAGTATTTT.

The chain has TRBV6-1 and TRBJ2-5; D not certain. The CDR3 consists of 15 residues. Per germline, CDR1 MNHNS and CDR2 SASEGT. Trimming left V 2 bases short and J 4 bases short, with 14 bases between. In DNA form, the CDR3 reads TGTGCCAGCAGTGAATTGGTGAGCGCCGGAGAGACCCAGTACTTC. It encodes CASSELVSAGETQYF.

CDR3 sequence: CASSPDRGSYEQYF. CDR3 sequence (DNA): TGTGCCAGCTCACCGGACAGGGGGTCCTACGAGCAGTACTTC. The chain has TRBV18 and TRBJ2-7; 10 bases line up with TRBD1. The J segment lost 1 base and the V segment lost 3 bases, leaving 0 bases of the junction unmatched. CDR3 length: 14 amino acids. Looked up from germline, CDR1 is KGHSH and CDR2 is LQKENI.

The chain joins TRBV6-5 to TRBJ1-6, with D perhaps matching TRBD1 (6 bases). The CDR3 runs 13 residues. The germline gives CDR1 MNHEY, CDR2 SVGAGI. Trimming cost V 5 bases and J 10 bases, with 12 bases left between them. CDR3 sequence (DNA): TGTGCCAGCAGTCCCACAGGGAACTCACCCCTCCACTTT. It is translated as CASSPTGNSPLHF.

The V call is TRBV6-5, the J call TRBJ2-3; maybe TRBD1 (5 bases). V lost 6 bases and J lost 1, with 8 bases in between. Looked up from germline, CDR1 is MNHEY and CDR2 is SVGAGI. The CDR3 length is 13 residues. The CDR3 loop reads CASRPRGTDTQYF. The CDR3 DNA reads TGTGCCAGCAGACCCAGGGGCACAGATACGCAGTATTTT.

The V and J genes are TRBV5-1 and TRBJ1-6; D might be TRBD1 (5 bases). With 3 bases removed from V and 8 bases from J, the gap between germline ends came to 12 bases. Germline CDR1 is SGHRS and CDR2 is YFSETQ. The CDR3 consists of 14 residues. The CDR3 reads CASSSTGGDSPLHF. The DNA of the CDR3 is TGCGCCAGCAGCTCTACCGGGGGGGATTCACCCCTCCACTTT.

J is TRBJ2-1 and V is TRBV12-5, with 7 bases identical to TRBD1. Germline CDR1 reads LGHNT; CDR2 reads FRNRAP. The CDR3 contains 15 residues. The junction had 7 bases not matched to a gene; V was cut back by 3 bases and J by 5 bases. The CDR3 nucleotides are TGTGCTAGTGGTTTCGGGGACAGAACCAACAATGAGCAGTTCTTC. Amino acids: CASGFGDRTNNEQFF.

This rearrangement joins TRBV7-8 to TRBJ2-1; 7 bases fit TRBD1. CDR1 and CDR2 (germline): SGHVS, FQNEAQ. V shed 5 bases, J shed 0 bases, and the junction held 4 bases outside the gene matches. The CDR3 has 15 amino acids. The CDR3: CASSHRGDSYNEQFF. The CDR3 DNA follows: TGTGCCAGCAGCCACAGGGGTGACTCCTACAATGAGCAGTTCTTC.